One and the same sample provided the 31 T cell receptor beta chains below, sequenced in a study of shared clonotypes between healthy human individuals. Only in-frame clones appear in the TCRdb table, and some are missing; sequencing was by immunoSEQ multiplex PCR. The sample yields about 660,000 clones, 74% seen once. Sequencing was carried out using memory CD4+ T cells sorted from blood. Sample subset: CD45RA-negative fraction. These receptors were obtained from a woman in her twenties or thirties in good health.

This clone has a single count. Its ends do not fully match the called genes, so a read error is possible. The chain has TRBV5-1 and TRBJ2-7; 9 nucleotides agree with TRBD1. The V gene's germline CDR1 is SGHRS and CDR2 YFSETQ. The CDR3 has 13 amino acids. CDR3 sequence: CASSWGTGKDSVF. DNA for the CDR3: TGCGCCAGCAGCTGGGGGACAGGGAAAGACTCGGTCTTC.

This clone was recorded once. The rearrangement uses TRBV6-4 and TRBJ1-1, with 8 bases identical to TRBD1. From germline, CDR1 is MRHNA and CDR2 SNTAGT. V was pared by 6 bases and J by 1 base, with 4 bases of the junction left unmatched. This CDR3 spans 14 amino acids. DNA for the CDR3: TGTGCCAGCAGGAAGGACAGGGCGAACACTGAAGCTTTCTTT. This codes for CASRKDRANTEAFF.

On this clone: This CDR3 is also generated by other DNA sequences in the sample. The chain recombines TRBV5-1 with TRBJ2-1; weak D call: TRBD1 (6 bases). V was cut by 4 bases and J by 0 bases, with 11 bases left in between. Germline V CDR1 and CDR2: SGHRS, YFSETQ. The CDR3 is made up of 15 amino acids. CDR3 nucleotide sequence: TGCGCCAGCAGCCCGGACAGCGTCTCCTACAATGAGCAGTTCTTC. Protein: CASSPDSVSYNEQFF.

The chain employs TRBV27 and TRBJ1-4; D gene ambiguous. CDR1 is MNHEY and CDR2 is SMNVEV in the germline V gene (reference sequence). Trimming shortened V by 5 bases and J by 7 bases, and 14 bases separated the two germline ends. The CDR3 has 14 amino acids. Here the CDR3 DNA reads TGTGCCAGCAGTCCATCGGGGTTGGGTGAAAAACTGTTTTTT. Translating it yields CASSPSGLGEKLFF. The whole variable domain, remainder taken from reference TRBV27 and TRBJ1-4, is EAQVTQNPRYLITVTGKKLTVTCSQNMNHEYMSWYRQDPGLGLRQIYYSMNVEVTDKGDVPEGYKVSRKEKRNFPLILESPSPNQTSLYFCASSPSGLGEKLFFGSGTQLSVL.

The CDR3 DNA reads TGTGCCAGCAGAGGGACTAGCGGGTACCATGAGCAGTTCTTC. It codes for CASRGTSGYHEQFF. The chain employs TRBV5-4 and TRBJ2-1, with 12 nucleotides matching TRBD2. With V trimmed by 5 bases and J by 8 bases, 5 bases remained unmatched. The CDR3 spans 14 residues. In germline, CDR1 is SGHNT, CDR2 YYREEE (reference sequence).

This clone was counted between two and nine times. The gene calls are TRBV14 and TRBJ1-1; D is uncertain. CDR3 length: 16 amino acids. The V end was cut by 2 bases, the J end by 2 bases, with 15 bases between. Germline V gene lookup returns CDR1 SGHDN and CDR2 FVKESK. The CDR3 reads CASSQREPKNNTEAFF. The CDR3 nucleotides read TGTGCCAGCAGCCAACGGGAACCCAAAAATAACACTGAAGCTTTCTTT.

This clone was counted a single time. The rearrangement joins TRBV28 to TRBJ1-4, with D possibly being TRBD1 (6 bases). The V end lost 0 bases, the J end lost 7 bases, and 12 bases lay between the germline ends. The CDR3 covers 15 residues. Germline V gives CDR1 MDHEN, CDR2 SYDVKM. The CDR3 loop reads CASSLWSGEAEKLFF. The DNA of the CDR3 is TGTGCCAGCAGTTTATGGTCAGGGGAAGCTGAAAAACTGTTTTTT.

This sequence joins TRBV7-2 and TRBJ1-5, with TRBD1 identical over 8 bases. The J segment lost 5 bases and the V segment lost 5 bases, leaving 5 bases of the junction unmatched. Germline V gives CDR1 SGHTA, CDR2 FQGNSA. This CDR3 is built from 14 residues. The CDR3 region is CASSLGTGHQPQHF. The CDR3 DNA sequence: TGTGCCAGCAGCCTGGGGACAGGCCATCAGCCCCAGCATTTT.

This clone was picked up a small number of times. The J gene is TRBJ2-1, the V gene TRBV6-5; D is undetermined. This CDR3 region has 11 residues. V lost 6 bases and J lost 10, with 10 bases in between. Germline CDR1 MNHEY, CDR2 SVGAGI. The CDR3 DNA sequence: TGTGCCAGCAGCCTTGGGTGGGAGCAGTTCTTC. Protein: CASSLGWEQFF.

The CDR3 region is CSVDGGGNEQFF. The CDR3 DNA reads TGCAGCGTTGATGGGGGAGGCAATGAGCAGTTCTTC. The chain links TRBV29-1 to TRBJ2-1, with D possibly matching TRBD2 (6 bases). The CDR3 totals 12 residues. V was trimmed by 3 bases and J by 6 bases, leaving 9 bases between them. CDR1 and CDR2 (germline): SQVTM, ANQGSEA.

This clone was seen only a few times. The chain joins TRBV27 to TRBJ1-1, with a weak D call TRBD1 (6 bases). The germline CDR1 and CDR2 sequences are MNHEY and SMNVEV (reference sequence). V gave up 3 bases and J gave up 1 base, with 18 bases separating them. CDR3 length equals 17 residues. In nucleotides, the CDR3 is TGTGCCAGCAGTTTGTACGGGACACCCTTTACGAACACTGAAGCTTTCTTT. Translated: CASSLYGTPFTNTEAFF.

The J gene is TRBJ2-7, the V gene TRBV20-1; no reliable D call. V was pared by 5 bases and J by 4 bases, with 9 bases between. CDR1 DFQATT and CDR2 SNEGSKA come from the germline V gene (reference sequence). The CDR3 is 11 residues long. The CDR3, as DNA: TGCAGTGCTTTGGGCCTTTACGAGCAGTACTTC. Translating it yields CSALGLYEQYF.

CDR3 nucleotides: TGTGCCAGCAGCGAAAACAGGGGAGGGAATGAAAAACTGTTTTTT. Amino acid sequence: CASSENRGGNEKLFF. The rearrangement uses TRBV7-8 and TRBJ1-4, with 7 positions matching TRBD1. The CDR3 contains 15 residues. Trimming cost V 5 bases and J 5 bases; bases outside gene matches: 8. Germline CDR1 is SGHVS and CDR2 is FQNEAQ.

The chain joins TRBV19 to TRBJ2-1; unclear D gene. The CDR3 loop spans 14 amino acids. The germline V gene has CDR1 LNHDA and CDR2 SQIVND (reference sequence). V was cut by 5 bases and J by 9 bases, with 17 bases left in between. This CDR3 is CASSVGLSRGEQFF. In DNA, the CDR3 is TGTGCCAGTAGTGTGGGCCTCTCTAGAGGTGAGCAGTTCTTC.

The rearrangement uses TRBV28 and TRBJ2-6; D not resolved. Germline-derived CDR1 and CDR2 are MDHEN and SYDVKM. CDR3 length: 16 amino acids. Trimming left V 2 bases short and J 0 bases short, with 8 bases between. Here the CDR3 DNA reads TGTGCCAGCAGTTTAGGTATGAGCTCTGGGGCCAACGTCCTGACTTTC. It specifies CASSLGMSSGANVLTF.

Here the CDR3 reads CASRPGTGGIYEQYF. The CDR3 region has the DNA TGTGCCAGCAGACCCGGGACAGGGGGCATATACGAGCAGTACTTC. V is TRBV6-1 and J is TRBJ2-7; 12 nucleotides align to TRBD1. V lost 6 bases, J lost 4 bases, and 7 bases stayed unmatched. This CDR3 comprises 15 residues. CDR1 is MNHNS, CDR2 SASEGT, per germline.

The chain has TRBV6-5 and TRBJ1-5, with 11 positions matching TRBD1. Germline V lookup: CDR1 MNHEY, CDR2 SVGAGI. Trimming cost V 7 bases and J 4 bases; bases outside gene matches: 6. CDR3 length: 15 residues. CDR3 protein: CASTPGQGENQPQHF. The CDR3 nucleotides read TGTGCCAGCACACCGGGACAGGGGGAAAATCAGCCCCAGCATTTT.

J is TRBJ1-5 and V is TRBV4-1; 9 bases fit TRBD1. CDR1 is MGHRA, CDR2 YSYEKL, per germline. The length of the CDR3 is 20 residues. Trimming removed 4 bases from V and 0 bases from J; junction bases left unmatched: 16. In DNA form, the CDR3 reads TGCGCCAGCAGCCTTTCGATTGGACAGGGGATAGGAGATAGCAATCAGCCCCAGCATTTT. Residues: CASSLSIGQGIGDSNQPQHF.

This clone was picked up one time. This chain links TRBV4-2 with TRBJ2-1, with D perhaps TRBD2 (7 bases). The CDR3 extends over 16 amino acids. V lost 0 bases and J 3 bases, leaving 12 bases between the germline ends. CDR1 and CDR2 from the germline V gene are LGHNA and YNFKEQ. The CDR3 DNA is TGTGCCAGCAGCCAAGAGGGGGGGGGCGTCTACAATGAGCAGTTCTTC. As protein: CASSQEGGGVYNEQFF.

DNA for the CDR3: TGTGCCAGCAGCTCATTCGGGGAGACCCAGTACTTC. Protein product: CASSSFGETQYF. The V gene is TRBV11-2, the J gene TRBJ2-5; D gene uncertain. CDR1 and CDR2 (germline): SGHAT, FQNNGV. V lost 4 bases and J lost 5, with 8 bases in between. The CDR3 runs to 12 residues.

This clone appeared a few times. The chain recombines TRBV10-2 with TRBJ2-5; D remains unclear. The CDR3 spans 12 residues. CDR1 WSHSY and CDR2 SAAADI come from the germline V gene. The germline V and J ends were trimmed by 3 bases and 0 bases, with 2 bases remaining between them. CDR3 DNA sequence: TGCGCCAGCAGTGACTACCAAGAGACCCAGTACTTC. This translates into CASSDYQETQYF.

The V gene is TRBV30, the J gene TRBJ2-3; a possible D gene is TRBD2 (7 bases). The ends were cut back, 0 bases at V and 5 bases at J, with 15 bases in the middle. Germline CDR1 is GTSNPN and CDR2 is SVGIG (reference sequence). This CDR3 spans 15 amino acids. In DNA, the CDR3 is TGTGCCTGGAGTGTACGGGGGGCCACAAGAGATACGCAGTATTTT. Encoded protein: CAWSVRGATRDTQYF.

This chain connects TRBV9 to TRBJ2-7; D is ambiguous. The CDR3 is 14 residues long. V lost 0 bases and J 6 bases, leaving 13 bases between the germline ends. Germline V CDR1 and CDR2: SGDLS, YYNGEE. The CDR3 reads CASSVGGPEIEQYF. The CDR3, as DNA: TGTGCCAGCAGCGTAGGCGGACCGGAGATCGAGCAGTACTTC. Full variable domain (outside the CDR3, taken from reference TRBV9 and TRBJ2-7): DSGVTQTPKHLITATGQRVTLRCSPRSGDLSVYWYQQSLDQGLQFLIQYYNGEERAKGNILERFSAQQFPDLHSELNLSSLELGDSALYFCASSVGGPEIEQYFGPGTRLTVT.

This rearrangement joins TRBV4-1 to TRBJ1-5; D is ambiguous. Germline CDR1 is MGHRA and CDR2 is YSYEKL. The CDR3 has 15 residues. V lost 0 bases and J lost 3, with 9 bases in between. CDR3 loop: CASSQELQLNQPQHF. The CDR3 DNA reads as TGCGCCAGCAGCCAAGAACTGCAACTCAATCAGCCCCAGCATTTT.

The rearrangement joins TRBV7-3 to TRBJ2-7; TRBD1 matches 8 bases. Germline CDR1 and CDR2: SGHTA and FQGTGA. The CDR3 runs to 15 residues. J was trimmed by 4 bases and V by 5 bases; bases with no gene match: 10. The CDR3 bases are TGTGCCAGCAGCCTACGACAGGGGCCTAGTTACGAGCAGTACTTC. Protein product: CASSLRQGPSYEQYF.

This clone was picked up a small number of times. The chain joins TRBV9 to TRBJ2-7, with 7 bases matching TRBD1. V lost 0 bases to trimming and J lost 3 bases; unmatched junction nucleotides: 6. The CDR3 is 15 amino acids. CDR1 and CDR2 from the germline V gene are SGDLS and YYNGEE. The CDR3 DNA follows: TGTGCCAGCAGCGTAGCTACTCAGGGGGTCTACGAGCAGTACTTC. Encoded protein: CASSVATQGVYEQYF. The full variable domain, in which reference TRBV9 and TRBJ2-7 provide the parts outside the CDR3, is DSGVTQTPKHLITATGQRVTLRCSPRSGDLSVYWYQQSLDQGLQFLIQYYNGEERAKGNILERFSAQQFPDLHSELNLSSLELGDSALYFCASSVATQGVYEQYFGPGTRLTVT.

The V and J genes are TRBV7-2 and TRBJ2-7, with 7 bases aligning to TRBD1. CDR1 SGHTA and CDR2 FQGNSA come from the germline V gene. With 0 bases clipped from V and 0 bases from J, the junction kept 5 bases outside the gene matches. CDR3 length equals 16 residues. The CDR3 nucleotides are TGTGCCAGCAGCTTAGCGACACAGGGGTCCTCCTACGAGCAGTACTTC. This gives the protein CASSLATQGSSYEQYF.

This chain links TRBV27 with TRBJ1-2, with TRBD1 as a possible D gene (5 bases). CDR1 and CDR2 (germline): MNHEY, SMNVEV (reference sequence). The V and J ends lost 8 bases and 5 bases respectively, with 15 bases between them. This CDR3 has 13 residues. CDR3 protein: CASGDGTSYGYTF. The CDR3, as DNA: TGTGCCAGCGGAGATGGGACGTCGTATGGCTACACCTTC.

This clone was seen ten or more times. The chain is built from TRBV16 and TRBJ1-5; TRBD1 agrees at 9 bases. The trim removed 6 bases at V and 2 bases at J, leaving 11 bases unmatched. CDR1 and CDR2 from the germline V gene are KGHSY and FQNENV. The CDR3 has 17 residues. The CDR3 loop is CASRPLTGGLGNQPQHF. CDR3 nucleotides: TGTGCCAGCAGACCTTTGACAGGGGGGCTAGGCAATCAGCCCCAGCATTTT.

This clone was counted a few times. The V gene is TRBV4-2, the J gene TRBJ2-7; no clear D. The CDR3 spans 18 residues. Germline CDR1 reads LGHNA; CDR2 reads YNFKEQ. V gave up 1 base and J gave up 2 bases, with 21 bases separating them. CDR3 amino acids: CASSQGTPSYEVAYEQYF. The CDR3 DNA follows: TGTGCCAGCAGCCAAGGAACCCCATCGTACGAAGTGGCCTACGAGCAGTACTTC.

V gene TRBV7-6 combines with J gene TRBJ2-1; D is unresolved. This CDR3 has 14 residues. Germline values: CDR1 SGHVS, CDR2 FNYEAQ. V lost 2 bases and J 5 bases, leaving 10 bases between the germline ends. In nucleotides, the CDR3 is TGTGCCAGCAGCTTAATGGGGAATAACAATGAGCAGTTCTTC. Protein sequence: CASSLMGNNNEQFF.